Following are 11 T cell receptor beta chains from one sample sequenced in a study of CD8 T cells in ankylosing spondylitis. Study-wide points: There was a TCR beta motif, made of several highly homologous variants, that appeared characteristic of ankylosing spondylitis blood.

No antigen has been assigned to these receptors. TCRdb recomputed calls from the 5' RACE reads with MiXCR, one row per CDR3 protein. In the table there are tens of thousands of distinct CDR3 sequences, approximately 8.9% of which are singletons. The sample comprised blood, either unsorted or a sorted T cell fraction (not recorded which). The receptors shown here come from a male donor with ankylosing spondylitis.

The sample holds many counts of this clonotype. The CDR3 DNA follows: TGTGCCAGCACCTTCGGGGTCACAGATACGCAGTATTTT. Protein sequence: CASTFGVTDTQYF. V usage is TRBV7-9 and J usage is TRBJ2-3; a weak D match, TRBD2 (5 bases). The V and J ends lost 7 bases and 2 bases respectively, with 10 bases between them. The CDR3 consists of 13 residues. Germline-derived CDR1 and CDR2 are SEHNR and FQNEAQ (reference sequence).

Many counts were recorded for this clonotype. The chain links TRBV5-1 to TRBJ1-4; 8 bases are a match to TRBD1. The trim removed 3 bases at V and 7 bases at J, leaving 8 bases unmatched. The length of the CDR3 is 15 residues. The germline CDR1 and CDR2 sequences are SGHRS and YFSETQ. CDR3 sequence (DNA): TGCGCCAGCAGCTCTAGACAGGGGATCGGTGAAAAACTGTTTTTT. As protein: CASSSRQGIGEKLFF.

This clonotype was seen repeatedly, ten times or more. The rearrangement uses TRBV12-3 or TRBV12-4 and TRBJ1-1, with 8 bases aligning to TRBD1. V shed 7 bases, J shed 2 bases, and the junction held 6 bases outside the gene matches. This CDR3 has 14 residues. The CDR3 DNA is TGTGCCAGCACCCTAGGGACAGGTAACACTGAAGCTTTCTTT. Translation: CASTLGTGNTEAFF.

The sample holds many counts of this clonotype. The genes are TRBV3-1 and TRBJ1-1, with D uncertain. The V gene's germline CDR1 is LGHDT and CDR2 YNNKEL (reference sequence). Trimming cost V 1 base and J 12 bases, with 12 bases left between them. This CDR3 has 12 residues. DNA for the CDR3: TGTGCCAGCAGCCAAGCCCGGGGAAATCCTTTCTTT. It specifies CASSQARGNPFF. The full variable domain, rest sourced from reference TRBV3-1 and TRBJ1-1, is DTAVSQTPKYLVTQMGNDKSIKCEQNLGHDTMYWYKQDSKKFLKIMFSYNNKELIINETVPNRFSPKSPDKAHLNLHINSLELGDSAVYFCASSQARGNPFFGQGTRLTVV.

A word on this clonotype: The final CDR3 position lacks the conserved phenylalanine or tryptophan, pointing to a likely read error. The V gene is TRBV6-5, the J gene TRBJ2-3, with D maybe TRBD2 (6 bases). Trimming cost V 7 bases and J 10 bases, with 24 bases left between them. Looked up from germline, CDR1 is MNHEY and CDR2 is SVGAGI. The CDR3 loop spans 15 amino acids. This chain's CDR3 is CASTLTRGEDIPQYL. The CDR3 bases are TGTGCCAGCACTTTAACGCGGGGAGAGGATATTCCGCAGTATCTT.

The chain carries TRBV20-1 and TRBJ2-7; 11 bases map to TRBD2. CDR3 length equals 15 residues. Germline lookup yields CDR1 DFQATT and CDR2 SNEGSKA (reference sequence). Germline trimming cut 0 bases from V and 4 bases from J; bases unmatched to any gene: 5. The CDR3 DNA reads TGCAGTGCTAGAGATTCTAGCGGGAGGTCATACGAGCAGTACTTC. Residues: CSARDSSGRSYEQYF.

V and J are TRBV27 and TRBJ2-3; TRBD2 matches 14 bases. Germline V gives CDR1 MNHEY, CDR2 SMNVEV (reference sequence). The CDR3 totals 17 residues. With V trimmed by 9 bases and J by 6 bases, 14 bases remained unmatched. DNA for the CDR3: TGTGCCAGTACACCGGGACTAGCGGGAGTGGAGCCTGATACGCAGTATTTT. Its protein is CASTPGLAGVEPDTQYF.

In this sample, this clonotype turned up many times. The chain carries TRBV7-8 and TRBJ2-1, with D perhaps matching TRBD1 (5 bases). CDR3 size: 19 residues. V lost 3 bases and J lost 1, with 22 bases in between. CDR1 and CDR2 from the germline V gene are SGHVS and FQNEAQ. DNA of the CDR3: TGTGCCAGCAGCTTCGAGTTATTTGACGACAGCCTTTCCTACAATGAGCAGTTCTTC. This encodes CASSFELFDDSLSYNEQFF. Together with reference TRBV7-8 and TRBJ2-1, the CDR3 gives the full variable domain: GAGVSQSPRYKVAKRGQDVALRCDPISGHVSLFWYQQALGQGPEFLTYFQNEAQLDKSGLPSDRFFAERPEGSVSTLKIQRTQQEDSAVYLCASSFELFDDSLSYNEQFFGPGTRLTVL.

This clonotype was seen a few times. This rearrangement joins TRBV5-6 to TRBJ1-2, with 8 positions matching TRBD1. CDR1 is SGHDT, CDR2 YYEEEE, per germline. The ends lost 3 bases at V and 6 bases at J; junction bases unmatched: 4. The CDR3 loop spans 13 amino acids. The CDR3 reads CASSWGQADGYTF. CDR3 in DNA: TGTGCCAGCAGCTGGGGACAGGCAGATGGCTACACCTTC.

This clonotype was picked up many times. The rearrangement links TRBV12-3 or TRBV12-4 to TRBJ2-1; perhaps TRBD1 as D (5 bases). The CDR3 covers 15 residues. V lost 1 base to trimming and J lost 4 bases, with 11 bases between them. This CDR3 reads CASSLEGAVYNEQFF. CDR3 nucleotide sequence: TGTGCCAGCAGTTTAGAAGGGGCAGTTTACAATGAGCAGTTCTTC.

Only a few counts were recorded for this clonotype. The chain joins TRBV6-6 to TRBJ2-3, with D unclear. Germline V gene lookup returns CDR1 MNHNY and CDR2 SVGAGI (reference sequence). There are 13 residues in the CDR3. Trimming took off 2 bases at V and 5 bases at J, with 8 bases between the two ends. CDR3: CASSYPAGDTQYF. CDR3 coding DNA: TGTGCCAGCAGTTACCCGGCAGGAGATACGCAGTATTTT.